This T cell receptor (beta chain) was identified during a study of blood T cell repertoires in COVID-19. Using immunoSEQ multiplex PCR, the repertoire was profiled, and TCRdb retains in-frame clones only, with some absent. The table shows about 300,000 clones, with around 89% occurring only once. CDR3 length equals 17 residues. Germline trimming cut 0 bases from V and 9 bases from J; bases unmatched to any gene: 14. The V gene's germline CDR1 is KGHSH and CDR2 LQKENI. Seattle cases were enrolled at active infection and followed longitudinally. The rearrangement links TRBV18 to TRBJ2-1; 7 positions match TRBD1. The sequenced sample consisted of peripheral blood. This sequence originates from a woman aged 45-60 years with COVID-19, enrolled during active disease. The CDR3 sequence: CASSPPMARGRRGEQFF. The CDR3, as DNA: TGTGCCAGCTCACCACCGATGGCGAGGGGGCGCCGAGGTGAGCAGTTCTTC.